The 17 T cell receptor beta chains listed next were all sequenced from one sample in a study of blood T cell repertoires in COVID-19. Sequenced by immunoSEQ multiplex PCR; TCRdb stores in-frame clones only, minus some. Among some 450,000 clones listed, over 85% were seen once. Sample: peripheral blood. The receptors come from a man between 18 and 29 years old with COVID-19, enrolled during active disease.

This clone is a singleton in its sample. This sequence joins TRBV2 and TRBJ2-1; 11 nucleotides align to TRBD2. Per germline, CDR1 SNHLY and CDR2 FYNNEI. CDR3 length equals 15 residues. Losses at the gene ends were 6 bases for V and 8 bases for J; bases not matched to a gene: 9. CDR3 sequence (DNA): TGTGCCAGCAGAGCCAGGATAGCGGGAGGGTATGAGCAGTTCTTC. It translates to CASRARIAGGYEQFF.

The chain carries TRBV5-4 and TRBJ1-2; 9 nucleotides match TRBD1. The CDR3 spans 14 residues. The V gene end was trimmed by 3 bases and the J gene end by 3 bases; junction bases not matched to a gene: 3. CDR1 is SGHNT, CDR2 YYREEE, per germline (reference sequence). The DNA for the CDR3 is TGTGCCAGCAGCTGGGACAGGGACCACTATGGCTACACCTTC. It encodes CASSWDRDHYGYTF.

This chain connects TRBV7-8 to TRBJ1-5; no definite D call. The V gene's germline CDR1 is SGHVS and CDR2 FQNEAQ. CDR3 length equals 12 residues. Trimming stripped 3 bases from V and 6 bases from J, with 6 bases between. The CDR3 coding sequence is TGTGCCAGCAGCTTGGGAGGTCAGCCCCAGCATTTT. This gives the protein CASSLGGQPQHF.

The chain combines TRBV25-1 with TRBJ2-5; TRBD1 matches 8 bases. Per germline, CDR1 MGHDK and CDR2 SYGVNS. The CDR3 sequence is 15 residues long. The junction had 7 bases not matched to a gene; V was cut back by 3 bases and J by 4 bases. The CDR3 loop is CASSDPGQGRETQYF. CDR3 nucleotides: TGTGCCAGCAGTGATCCAGGACAGGGACGAGAGACCCAGTACTTC.

This chain uses TRBV18 with TRBJ2-7, with a weak D call TRBD1 (5 bases). Between the trimmed V and J ends, which lost 5 bases and 6 bases, there was a span of 17 bases. Germline V gene sequence: CDR1 KGHSH, CDR2 LQKENI. The CDR3 sequence is 14 residues long. The CDR3 protein is CASSSRSTESEQYF. The DNA for the CDR3 is TGTGCCAGCTCATCCCGTTCGACAGAATCCGAGCAGTACTTC.

This clone was found once. The J gene is TRBJ1-4, the V gene TRBV13; TRBD1 agrees at 7 bases. The CDR3 runs 14 residues. Losses at the gene ends were 5 bases for V and 8 bases for J; bases not matched to a gene: 8. Germline V CDR1 and CDR2: PRHDT, FYEKMQ (reference sequence). CDR3 DNA sequence: TGTGCCAGCAGCGAAACAGGGGTAGCCGAAAAACTGTTTTTT. The encoded protein is CASSETGVAEKLFF.

The chain is built from TRBV7-2 and TRBJ2-7; D is perhaps TRBD2 (6 bases). Germline loops: CDR1 SGHTA, CDR2 FQGNSA. The V end lost 5 bases, the J end lost 3 bases, and 17 bases lay between the germline ends. This CDR3 has 15 amino acids. The CDR3 bases are TGTGCCAGCAGCAAAGGGGCGGGGCTTAGCTACGAGCAGTACTTC. Its protein product is CASSKGAGLSYEQYF.

The V gene is TRBV19, the J gene TRBJ2-1; D is possibly TRBD1 (5 bases). CDR1 LNHDA and CDR2 SQIVND come from the germline V gene (reference sequence). The V and J ends lost 8 bases and 15 bases respectively, with 17 bases between them. The CDR3 is made up of 11 amino acids. Written as DNA, the CDR3 is TGTGCCAGTTCGGTGGGGCATCTCGGGTTCTTC. This codes for CASSVGHLGFF.

J is TRBJ1-6 and V is TRBV14, with a weak D call TRBD1 (5 bases). Trimming took 1 base from V and 10 from J, leaving 8 bases between them. The CDR3 is 13 amino acids. Germline-derived CDR1 and CDR2 are SGHDN and FVKESK. CDR3 in DNA: TGTGCCAGCAGCCAAGCAGGGAACTCACCCCTCCACTTT. Translated, it gives CASSQAGNSPLHF.

As to this clone: One end of the junction varies from germline; a read error may be responsible. The chain joins TRBV7-7 to TRBJ2-3; 10 bases are shared with TRBD1. The CDR3 contains 15 residues. Germline values: CDR1 SSHAT, CDR2 FNYEAQ (reference sequence). CDR3 coding DNA: TGTGCTAGCAGCAGTGGGACAGGGGAGGTGGATACGCAGTATTTT. Amino acids: CASSSGTGEVDTQYF.

The V gene is TRBV30, the J gene TRBJ1-1; D is unclear. V lost 0 bases and J lost 7, with 12 bases in between. The CDR3 totals 13 residues. Germline lookup yields CDR1 GTSNPN and CDR2 SVGIG (reference sequence). The CDR3 DNA reads TGTGCCTGGAGTGTACGGGGAAAGGGTGAAGCTTTCTTT. This translates into CAWSVRGKGEAFF.

CDR3 bases: TGTGCCAGCATGATGCGGGGCTACGGGACTGAAGCTTTCTTT. This sequence encodes CASMMRGYGTEAFF. The V gene is TRBV6-5, the J gene TRBJ1-1; D perhaps matches TRBD1 (5 bases). The germline V and J ends were trimmed by 7 bases and 5 bases, with 17 bases remaining between them. From germline, CDR1 is MNHEY and CDR2 SVGAGI. The CDR3 spans 14 residues.

This clone was recorded once. The chain links TRBV27 to TRBJ1-3, with TRBD1 as a possible D gene (5 bases). Germline assignment: CDR1 MNHEY and CDR2 SMNVEV (reference sequence). With 5 bases removed from V and 4 bases from J, the gap between germline ends came to 9 bases. This CDR3 spans 13 amino acids. The CDR3 here is CASSTGVGNTIYF. CDR3 sequence (DNA): TGTGCCAGCAGTACGGGGGTCGGAAACACCATATATTTT.

The chain has TRBV7-9 and TRBJ2-3; D is unresolved. The CDR3 is made up of 16 amino acids. Germline lookup yields CDR1 SEHNR and CDR2 FQNEAQ (reference sequence). Trimming stripped 4 bases from V and 0 bases from J, with 14 bases between. The CDR3 nucleotides read TGTGCCAGCAGCTCCTACTTGCAACCTAGCACAGATACGCAGTATTTT. Protein sequence: CASSSYLQPSTDTQYF.

This chain uses TRBV6-5 with TRBJ1-6; maybe TRBD1 (5 bases). Per germline, CDR1 MNHEY and CDR2 SVGAGI. This CDR3 region has 15 residues. Trimming stripped 8 bases from V and 8 bases from J, with 19 bases between. CDR3 bases: TGTGCCAGCTGGACGGGGGGATCGGGGCATTCACCCCTCCACTTT. Amino acids: CASWTGGSGHSPLHF.

This rearrangement joins TRBV6-6 to TRBJ2-1; 9 positions agree with TRBD1. CDR3 length equals 15 residues. The V gene end was trimmed by 2 bases and the J gene end by 2 bases; junction bases not matched to a gene: 1. Germline CDR1 reads MNHNY; CDR2 reads SVGAGI (reference sequence). The CDR3 is CASSYGTGTYNEQFF. The CDR3 bases are TGTGCCAGCAGTTACGGGACAGGGACCTACAATGAGCAGTTCTTC.

This clone was counted a single time. The V gene is TRBV3-1 (or the pseudogene TRBV3-2), the J gene TRBJ2-1; 10 positions match TRBD2. Germline loops: CDR1 LGHDT, CDR2 YNNKEL (reference sequence). The V and J ends lost 0 bases and 9 bases, in that order; junction bases with no gene match: 11. The CDR3 spans 17 residues. CDR3 protein: CASSQDLGRLAGAEQFF. CDR3 DNA: TGTGCCAGCAGCCAAGATCTAGGGAGACTAGCGGGTGCTGAGCAGTTCTTC.